Below are 20 T cell receptor beta chains sequenced from a single sample in a study of blood T cell repertoires in COVID-19. TCRdb's copy holds only in-frame clones and misses some; the assay was immunoSEQ multiplex PCR. The sample has approximately 300,000 clones; 70% to 85% are singletons. Sequences were obtained from peripheral blood. Receptor source: a human donor with COVID-19, enrolled during active disease. The donor label of this sample is uncertain.

The chain links TRBV11-2 to TRBJ1-2, with D unresolved. The CDR3 runs to 13 residues. Germline V lookup: CDR1 SGHAT, CDR2 FQNNGV. Trimming removed 3 bases at V and 2 bases at J, with 7 bases between. CDR3 in amino acids: CASSFDTNYGYTF. For the CDR3, the DNA is TGTGCCAGCAGCTTTGACACCAACTATGGCTACACCTTC.

The chain is built from TRBV18 and TRBJ1-1, with D possibly being TRBD1 (5 bases). The CDR3 length is 15 residues. Trimming removed 6 bases from V and 7 bases from J, with 21 bases in between. CDR1 and CDR2 from the germline V gene are KGHSH and LQKENI. The DNA for the CDR3 is TGTGCCAGCTCCTCCACCAGGGCCCCCGGAGTTGAAGCTTTCTTT. It is translated as CASSSTRAPGVEAFF. Based on the CDR3 plus reference TRBV18 and TRBJ1-1, the full variable domain is NAGVMQNPRHLVRRRGQEARLRCSPMKGHSHVYWYRQLPEEGLKFMVYLQKENIIDESGMPKERFSAEFPKEGPSILRIQQVVRGDSAAYFCASSSTRAPGVEAFFGQGTRLTVV.

The table lists this clone with a count of one. This chain links TRBV10-3 with TRBJ2-4, with 9 bases matching TRBD2. The J segment lost 7 bases and the V segment lost 3 bases, leaving 4 bases of the junction unmatched. Germline V CDR1 and CDR2: ENHRY, SYGVKD. This CDR3 has 14 amino acids. In nucleotides, the CDR3 is TGTGCCATCAGTGATAGCGGGAGAATGAACATTCAGTACTTC. Translation gives CAISDSGRMNIQYF.

V and J are TRBV10-3 and TRBJ2-1; 12 bases line up with TRBD2. CDR1 ENHRY and CDR2 SYGVKD come from the germline V gene. CDR3 length: 15 amino acids. Trimming at V came to 2 bases and at J to 8 bases, leaving 4 bases not matched to a gene. CDR3 loop: CAISEVASGRDEQFF. DNA of the CDR3: TGTGCCATCAGTGAGGTCGCTAGCGGGAGGGATGAGCAGTTCTTC.

CDR3 DNA: TGTGCTAGTGGTACGGGACAGGGGGCGCGTGGCACCGGGGAGCTGTTTTTT. It encodes CASGTGQGARGTGELFF. V usage is TRBV12-5 and J usage is TRBJ2-2, with 12 positions matching TRBD1. With 5 bases clipped from V and 4 bases from J, the junction kept 8 bases outside the gene matches. CDR1 and CDR2 (germline): LGHNT, FRNRAP. The CDR3 loop spans 17 amino acids.

The chain carries TRBV19 and TRBJ2-7; 9 bases line up with TRBD1. The CDR3 runs to 15 residues. Germline values: CDR1 LNHDA, CDR2 SQIVND (reference sequence). With 4 bases clipped from V and 3 bases from J, the junction kept 7 bases outside the gene matches. The CDR3 DNA follows: TGTGCCAGTAGTACCTTAACAGGGGGCGTCTACGAGCAGTACTTC. Translating gives CASSTLTGGVYEQYF.

The CDR3 spells CASSERFPNRDRYGYTF. CDR3 coding DNA: TGTGCCAGCAGTGAAAGGTTCCCCAACAGGGATCGGTATGGCTACACCTTC. The rearrangement uses TRBV2 and TRBJ1-2, with D possibly matching TRBD1 (6 bases). CDR1 and CDR2 from the germline V gene are SNHLY and FYNNEI. The CDR3 is made up of 17 amino acids. V lost 2 bases and J 5 bases, leaving 21 bases between the germline ends.

The chain links TRBV2 to TRBJ2-7, with TRBD1 matching over 8 bases. CDR3 length equals 15 residues. The germline gives CDR1 SNHLY, CDR2 FYNNEI. V trimming: 2 bases; J trimming: 3 bases; junction bases outside the gene matches: 6. This CDR3 reads CASSELQGGRYEQYF. DNA of the CDR3: TGTGCCAGCAGTGAATTACAGGGGGGTCGCTACGAGCAGTACTTC. Filled out from reference TRBV2 and TRBJ2-7, the complete variable domain reads EPEVTQTPSHQVTQMGQEVILRCVPISNHLYFYWYRQILGQKVEFLVSFYNNEISEKSEIFDDQFSVERPDGSNFTLKIRSTKLEDSAMYFCASSELQGGRYEQYFGPGTRLTVT.

V and J are TRBV29-1 and TRBJ1-2; 7 nucleotides match TRBD1. The germline V gene encodes CDR1 SQVTM and CDR2 ANQGSEA. The V and J ends lost 7 bases and 6 bases, in that order; junction bases with no gene match: 8. CDR3 length equals 12 residues. The CDR3 protein is CSDRTGGDGYTF. The CDR3, as DNA: TGCAGCGACCGGACAGGAGGCGATGGCTACACCTTC.

The chain is built from TRBV7-9 and TRBJ1-1; 9 nucleotides match TRBD1. V was pared by 5 bases and J by 4 bases, with 8 bases of the junction left unmatched. CDR1 is SEHNR and CDR2 is FQNEAQ in the germline V gene (reference sequence). CDR3 length: 15 residues. This CDR3 reads CASSPTGGGSTEAFF. The DNA for the CDR3 is TGTGCCAGCAGCCCCACAGGGGGCGGGAGCACTGAAGCTTTCTTT.

This clone has a single count. This rearrangement joins TRBV7-9 to TRBJ1-1; D is ambiguous. This CDR3 is 13 amino acids long. Trimming left V 3 bases short and J 4 bases short, with 9 bases between. Germline V lookup: CDR1 SEHNR, CDR2 FQNEAQ (reference sequence). The CDR3 protein is CASSFTSGTEAFF. The CDR3, as DNA: TGTGCCAGCAGCTTTACATCGGGCACTGAAGCTTTCTTT.

V and J are TRBV29-1 and TRBJ2-2, with 8 bases lining up with TRBD1. V lost 7 bases, J lost 0 bases, and 4 bases stayed unmatched. There are 14 residues in the CDR3. Germline V gene data show CDR1 as SQVTM and CDR2 as ANQGSEA. The CDR3 DNA sequence: TGCAGCGCCGACAGGGGCTCGAACACCGGGGAGCTGTTTTTT. It yields the protein CSADRGSNTGELFF.

This rearrangement joins TRBV5-4 to TRBJ2-1; TRBD2 agrees at 10 bases. The CDR3 consists of 16 residues. The germline gives CDR1 SGHNT, CDR2 YYREEE (reference sequence). The V gene end was trimmed by 0 bases and the J gene end by 7 bases; junction bases not matched to a gene: 7. The chain's CDR3 is CASSLGRLAGVNEQFF. As DNA, the CDR3 is TGTGCCAGCAGCTTGGGTCGGCTAGCGGGAGTTAATGAGCAGTTCTTC.

The CDR3 reads CASSGTFSPTDTQYF. CDR3 in DNA: TGTGCCAGCTCCGGGACTTTTTCCCCCACAGATACGCAGTATTTT. V and J are TRBV6-6 and TRBJ2-3; the D gene is possibly TRBD2 (6 bases). With 8 bases removed from V and 2 bases from J, the gap between germline ends came to 17 bases. The CDR3 length is 15 residues. CDR1 is MNHNY, CDR2 SVGAGI, per germline (reference sequence).

The chain employs TRBV7-2 and TRBJ1-1; TRBD1 is a possible D gene (5 bases). This CDR3 spans 13 amino acids. V was pared by 2 bases and J by 10 bases, with 14 bases between. Germline V gene lookup returns CDR1 SGHTA and CDR2 FQGNSA. CDR3 loop: CASSLSPGGTAFF. The CDR3 region has the DNA TGTGCCAGCAGCTTATCCCCCGGAGGGACAGCTTTCTTT.

This clone has only a few counts. The V and J genes are TRBV27 and TRBJ2-2; D not certain. This CDR3 spans 12 amino acids. V lost 6 bases to trimming and J lost 8 bases, with 10 bases between them. Germline CDR1 reads MNHEY; CDR2 reads SMNVEV (reference sequence). CDR3 nucleotides: TGTGCCAGCAGAAAGACCGGGGGGGAGCTGTTTTTT. Its translation is CASRKTGGELFF.

This clone was observed a few times. The gene calls are TRBV7-6 and TRBJ2-7, with a weak D call TRBD2 (5 bases). CDR3 length: 13 residues. Germline V CDR1 and CDR2: SGHVS, FNYEAQ. V was clipped by 5 bases and J by 10 bases, with 18 bases between them. The CDR3 coding sequence is TGTGCCAGCAGCACCCACTCTAGCCCCGTACAGTACTTC. This sequence encodes CASSTHSSPVQYF.

The chain carries TRBV7-3 and TRBJ2-1; D not certain. The CDR3 has 13 amino acids. Germline values: CDR1 SGHTA, CDR2 FQGTGA. The V end was cut by 5 bases, the J end by 9 bases, with 14 bases between. The CDR3 is CASSPGLGGEQFF. The CDR3 DNA reads TGTGCCAGCAGCCCCGGATTAGGCGGTGAGCAGTTCTTC.

This rearrangement joins TRBV7-8 to TRBJ1-3; D might be TRBD1 (5 bases). Trimming took 1 base from V and 5 from J, leaving 24 bases between them. CDR3 size: 19 residues. Per the germline V gene, CDR1 is SGHVS and CDR2 is FQNEAQ. DNA of the CDR3: TGTGCCAGCAGCTTAGTCCCCGATCTCGCGGGGGTTTGGAGAAACACCATATATTTT. Protein: CASSLVPDLAGVWRNTIYF.

The rearrangement uses TRBV10-3 and TRBJ2-7; 8 nucleotides match TRBD1. Per the germline V gene, CDR1 is ENHRY and CDR2 is SYGVKD. This CDR3 region has 15 residues. V was pared by 6 bases and J by 3 bases, with 10 bases of the junction left unmatched. Written as DNA, the CDR3 is TGTGCCATCAGGACCCAAGGGGGGACAGGCTACGAGCAGTACTTC. This encodes CAIRTQGGTGYEQYF.